These 18 T cell receptor beta chains were sequenced from one sample in a study of T cells in Graves' hyperthyroidism and ophthalmopathy. Using RNA transcripts as the source, TCR beta CDR3 regions were amplified. The study used the HTBI primer set for a first-round RT-PCR of the TCR CDR3. Each CDR3 protein gets one entry after TCRdb re-called the multiplex PCR reads with MiXCR. The data contain 380,000 or so distinct CDR3 sequences, approximately 12% of them singletons. Sequenced: blood. These receptors originate from a man aged 25-45 years with Graves' hyperthyroidism that later progressed to Graves' ophthalmopathy.

This clonotype was observed a handful of times. V and J are TRBV3-1 and TRBJ1-2, with D tentatively TRBD1 (6 bases). V lost 0 bases and J lost 6, with 14 bases in between. This CDR3 contains 15 residues. CDR1 is LGHDT, CDR2 YNNKEL, per germline (reference sequence). CDR3 sequence (DNA): TGTGCCAGCAGCCAAGATTGGGCAGGGGTTAATGGCTACACCTTC. Translated, it gives CASSQDWAGVNGYTF.

The chain carries TRBV5-1 and TRBJ1-5, with D uncertain. This CDR3 contains 15 residues. V lost 2 bases to trimming and J lost 0 bases, with 9 bases between them. CDR1 SGHRS and CDR2 YFSETQ come from the germline V gene. CDR3 nucleotide sequence: TGCGCCAGCAGCTTTGGTTTGGGTAGCAATCAGCCCCAGCATTTT. Translated, it gives CASSFGLGSNQPQHF. Using reference TRBV5-1 and TRBJ1-5 for the parts outside the CDR3, the full variable domain is KAGVTQTPRYLIKTRGQQVTLSCSPISGHRSVSWYQQTPGQGLQFLFEYFSETQRNKGNFPGRFSGRQFSNSRSEMNVSTLELGDSALYLCASSFGLGSNQPQHFGDGTRLSIL.

The chain joins TRBV19 to TRBJ1-1; possible D gene TRBD1, 5 bases. CDR1 is LNHDA, CDR2 SQIVND, per germline (reference sequence). Trimming removed 5 bases at V and 5 bases at J, with 12 bases between. This CDR3 has 13 residues. CDR3 region: CASSSDRSTEAFF. For the CDR3, the DNA is TGTGCCAGTAGTTCCGACAGATCTACTGAAGCTTTCTTT. Supplemented by reference TRBV19 and TRBJ1-1, the full variable domain reads DGGITQSPKYLFRKEGQNVTLSCEQNLNHDAMYWYRQDPGQGLRLIYYSQIVNDFQKGDIAEGYSVSREKKESFPLTVTSAQKNPTAFYLCASSSDRSTEAFFGQGTRLTVV.

The sample holds many counts of this clonotype. The genes are TRBV5-1 and TRBJ1-1; 7 bases match TRBD1. Germline V gene data show CDR1 as SGHRS and CDR2 as YFSETQ. The CDR3 sequence is 14 residues long. The V and J ends lost 2 bases and 1 base, in that order; junction bases with no gene match: 2. CDR3 sequence reads: CASSFDRANTEAFF. The CDR3 DNA sequence: TGCGCCAGCAGCTTTGACAGGGCGAACACTGAAGCTTTCTTT.

This clonotype was seen repeatedly, ten times or more. The chain combines TRBV3-1 with TRBJ2-7; TRBD1 matches 9 bases. Germline V gives CDR1 LGHDT, CDR2 YNNKEL (reference sequence). There are 16 residues in the CDR3. V trimming: 1 base; J trimming: 4 bases; junction bases outside the gene matches: 8. The CDR3, as DNA: TGTGCCAGCAGCCAAGTTCCCCTAGGACAGGGGTACGAGCAGTACTTC. Translated, it gives CASSQVPLGQGYEQYF.

The V call is TRBV28, the J call TRBJ2-3; 7 positions agree with TRBD2. Losses at the gene ends were 7 bases for V and 10 bases for J; bases not matched to a gene: 17. This CDR3 is 15 amino acids long. Looked up from germline, CDR1 is MDHEN and CDR2 is SYDVKM. CDR3 nucleotides: TGTGCCAGCACCCTGGCGATAGCGGGCCCCAGGGCGCAGTATTTT. It yields the protein CASTLAIAGPRAQYF.

The V gene is TRBV19, the J gene TRBJ1-5, with D unresolved. The CDR3 runs 14 residues. Looked up from germline, CDR1 is LNHDA and CDR2 is SQIVND (reference sequence). The ends were cut back, 3 bases at V and 2 bases at J, with 8 bases in the middle. CDR3 sequence reads: CASSIPLGNQPQHF. The CDR3 DNA reads as TGTGCCAGTAGTATCCCACTGGGCAATCAGCCCCAGCATTTT.

The rearrangement joins TRBV6-6 to TRBJ2-7, with 10 bases that match TRBD1. The CDR3 is 16 amino acids. Looked up from germline, CDR1 is MNHNY and CDR2 is SVGAGI (reference sequence). J gave up 4 bases and V 2 bases, and 8 bases lay outside the gene matches. CDR3 residues: CASSYLGQGVSYEQYF. CDR3 nucleotides: TGTGCCAGCAGTTACCTTGGACAGGGGGTTTCTTACGAGCAGTACTTC.

This clonotype was observed a few times. The chain uses TRBV28 and TRBJ1-5; possible D gene TRBD1, 6 bases. Trimming took 10 bases from V and 4 from J, leaving 20 bases between them. The CDR3 length is 15 residues. From germline, CDR1 is MDHEN and CDR2 SYDVKM. This CDR3 reads CATCKAQGPNQPQHF. DNA of the CDR3: TGTGCCACCTGCAAGGCACAGGGACCTAATCAGCCCCAGCATTTT.

At least ten counts were recorded for this clonotype. The rearrangement uses TRBV20-1 and TRBJ1-1; 7 bases are a match to TRBD1. The CDR3 has 14 residues. Germline assignment: CDR1 DFQATT and CDR2 SNEGSKA (reference sequence). The V gene end was trimmed by 6 bases and the J gene end by 5 bases; junction bases not matched to a gene: 12. In DNA, the CDR3 is TGCAGTGCCATACTGACAGGGATGGGGACTGAAGCTTTCTTT. Amino acid sequence: CSAILTGMGTEAFF.

This clonotype was observed a handful of times. The chain combines TRBV24-1 with TRBJ1-2; D ambiguous. CDR3 size: 14 residues. V was trimmed by 0 bases and J by 8 bases, leaving 12 bases between them. The V gene's germline CDR1 is KGHDR and CDR2 SFDVKD. DNA for the CDR3: TGTGCCACCAGTGATTTGGGAGCACGCGGGGGCTACACCTTC. This encodes CATSDLGARGGYTF.

The V gene is TRBV24-1, the J gene TRBJ2-5; no clear D gene. In germline, CDR1 is KGHDR, CDR2 SFDVKD. The CDR3 covers 14 residues. Deletions cut 3 bases from V and 4 bases from J, with 11 bases between. This CDR3 reads CATSDPSRAETQYF. The CDR3 coding sequence is TGTGCCACCAGTGATCCCTCTCGGGCAGAGACCCAGTACTTC.

This chain connects TRBV4-1 to TRBJ2-5, with TRBD2 identical over 12 bases. CDR3 length equals 17 residues. The ends lost 1 base at V and 2 bases at J; junction bases unmatched: 5. CDR1 is MGHRA and CDR2 is YSYEKL in the germline V gene. CDR3 region: CASSQGGGLAGQETQYF. CDR3 nucleotides: TGCGCCAGCAGCCAAGGGGGTGGACTAGCGGGGCAAGAGACCCAGTACTTC.

The V gene is TRBV5-6, the J gene TRBJ2-1, with 8 positions matching TRBD2. Germline CDR1 SGHDT, CDR2 YYEEEE. The CDR3 is made up of 15 amino acids. V lost 4 bases and J lost 3; bases outside the gene matches: 6. CDR3 sequence (DNA): TGTGCCAGCAGCGGAGCGGGGGCGTACTACAATGAGCAGTTCTTC. Encoded protein: CASSGAGAYYNEQFF.

This clonotype has only one observation. The V and J genes are TRBV20-1 and TRBJ2-7; 12 nucleotides line up with TRBD2. With 2 bases clipped from V and 3 bases from J, the junction kept 17 bases outside the gene matches. The length of the CDR3 is 19 residues. Looked up from germline, CDR1 is DFQATT and CDR2 is SNEGSKA (reference sequence). DNA for the CDR3: TGCAGTGCTAGAAGGTTTCGGCTAGCGGGGGGGCCGTATATCTACGAGCAGTACTTC. Residues: CSARRFRLAGGPYIYEQYF.

This clonotype was seen only a few times. The genes are TRBV6-1 and TRBJ1-5; D unresolved. Trimming stripped 10 bases from V and 9 bases from J, with 16 bases between. Per the germline V gene, CDR1 is MNHNS and CDR2 is SASEGT. The CDR3 spans 12 residues. CDR3 in amino acids: CATNPSTGPQHF. The CDR3 DNA sequence: TGTGCCACCAACCCGTCGACTGGGCCCCAGCATTTT.

The genes are TRBV30 and TRBJ1-4; D is ambiguous. The V gene's germline CDR1 is GTSNPN and CDR2 SVGIG (reference sequence). The length of the CDR3 is 12 residues. Trimming took off 5 bases at V and 8 bases at J, with 12 bases between the two ends. The CDR3 nucleotides read TGTGCCTGGGAAACCGACTTAGAAAAACTGTTTTTT. As protein: CAWETDLEKLFF.

The chain carries TRBV6-1 and TRBJ1-2; perhaps TRBD1 as D (5 bases). Germline CDR1 MNHNS, CDR2 SASEGT. The CDR3 length is 16 residues. V was trimmed by 5 bases and J by 2 bases, leaving 18 bases between them. The CDR3 nucleotides are TGTGCCAGCAGTCCCACGCGGGGACTCTCGAACTATGGCTACACCTTC. This codes for CASSPTRGLSNYGYTF.